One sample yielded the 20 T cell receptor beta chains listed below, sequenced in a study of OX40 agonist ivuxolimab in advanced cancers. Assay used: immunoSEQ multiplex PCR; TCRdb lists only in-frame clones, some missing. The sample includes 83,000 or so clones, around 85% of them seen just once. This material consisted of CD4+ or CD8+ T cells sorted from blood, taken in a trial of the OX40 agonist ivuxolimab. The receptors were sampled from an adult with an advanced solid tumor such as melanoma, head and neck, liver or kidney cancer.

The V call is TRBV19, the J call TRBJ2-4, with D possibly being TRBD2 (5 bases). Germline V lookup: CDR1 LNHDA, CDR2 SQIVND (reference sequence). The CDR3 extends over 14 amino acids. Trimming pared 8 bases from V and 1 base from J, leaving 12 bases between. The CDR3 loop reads CASSFGKAKNIQYF. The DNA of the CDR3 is TGTGCCAGTTCCTTCGGGAAGGCCAAAAACATTCAGTACTTC. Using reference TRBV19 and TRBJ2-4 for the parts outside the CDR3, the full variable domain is DGGITQSPKYLFRKEGQNVTLSCEQNLNHDAMYWYRQDPGQGLRLIYYSQIVNDFQKGDIAEGYSVSREKKESFPLTVTSAQKNPTAFYLCASSFGKAKNIQYFGAGTRLSVL.

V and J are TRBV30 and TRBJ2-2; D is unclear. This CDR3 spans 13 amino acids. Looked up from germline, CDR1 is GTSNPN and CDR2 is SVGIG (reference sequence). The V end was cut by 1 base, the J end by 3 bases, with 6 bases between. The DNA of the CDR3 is TGTGCCTGGAGTGCCCTTGACACCGGGGAGCTGTTTTTT. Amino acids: CAWSALDTGELFF.

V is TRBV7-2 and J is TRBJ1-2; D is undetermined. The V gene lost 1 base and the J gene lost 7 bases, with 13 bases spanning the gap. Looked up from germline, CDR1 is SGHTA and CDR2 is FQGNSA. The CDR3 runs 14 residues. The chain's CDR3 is CASSLGPSASGYTF. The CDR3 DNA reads TGTGCCAGCAGCTTAGGGCCGTCAGCTAGTGGCTACACCTTC.

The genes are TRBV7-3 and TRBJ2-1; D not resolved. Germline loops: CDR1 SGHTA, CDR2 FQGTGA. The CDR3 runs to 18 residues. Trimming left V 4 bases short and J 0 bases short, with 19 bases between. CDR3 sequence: CASSSYRLSESSYNEQFF. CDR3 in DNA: TGTGCCAGCAGCTCTTACCGCTTGAGCGAGAGCTCCTACAATGAGCAGTTCTTC.

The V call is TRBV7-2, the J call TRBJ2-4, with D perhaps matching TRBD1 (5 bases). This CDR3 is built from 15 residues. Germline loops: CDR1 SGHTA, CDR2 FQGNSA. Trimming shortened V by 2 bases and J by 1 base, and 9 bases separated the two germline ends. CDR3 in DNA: TGTGCCAGCAGCTTATACCAGGGCGCCAAAAACATTCAGTACTTC. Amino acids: CASSLYQGAKNIQYF.

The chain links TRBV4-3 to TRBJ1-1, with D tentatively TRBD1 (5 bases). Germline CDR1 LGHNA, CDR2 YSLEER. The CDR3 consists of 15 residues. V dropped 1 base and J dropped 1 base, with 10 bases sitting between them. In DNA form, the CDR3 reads TGCGCCAGCAGCCAAGTACCAAGGGGGAACACTGAAGCTTTCTTT. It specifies CASSQVPRGNTEAFF.

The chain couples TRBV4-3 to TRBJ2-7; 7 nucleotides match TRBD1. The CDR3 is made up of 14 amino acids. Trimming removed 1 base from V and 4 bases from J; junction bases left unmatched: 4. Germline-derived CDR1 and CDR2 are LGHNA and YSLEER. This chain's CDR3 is CASSQAGTVYEQYF. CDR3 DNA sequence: TGCGCCAGCAGCCAAGCTGGGACAGTATACGAGCAGTACTTC.

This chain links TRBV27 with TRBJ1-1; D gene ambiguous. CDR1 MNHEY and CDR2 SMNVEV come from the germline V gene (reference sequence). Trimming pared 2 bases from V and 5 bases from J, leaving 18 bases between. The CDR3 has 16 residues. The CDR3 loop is CASSLNSGNTLTEAFF. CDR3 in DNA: TGTGCCAGCAGTTTAAACAGCGGAAATACTTTGACTGAAGCTTTCTTT.

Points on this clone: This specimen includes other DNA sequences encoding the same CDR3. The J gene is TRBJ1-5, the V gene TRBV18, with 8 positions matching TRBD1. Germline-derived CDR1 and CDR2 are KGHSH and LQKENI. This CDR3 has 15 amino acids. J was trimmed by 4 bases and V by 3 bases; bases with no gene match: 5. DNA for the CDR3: TGTGCCAGCTCACCCCAGACAGGGGATAATCAGCCCCAGCATTTT. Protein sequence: CASSPQTGDNQPQHF.

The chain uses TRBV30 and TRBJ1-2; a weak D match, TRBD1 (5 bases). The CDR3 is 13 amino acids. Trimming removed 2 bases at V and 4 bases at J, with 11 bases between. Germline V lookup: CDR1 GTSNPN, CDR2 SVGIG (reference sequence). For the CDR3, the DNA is TGTGCCTGGAGTAGACAGCATAGCTATGGCTACACCTTC. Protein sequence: CAWSRQHSYGYTF.

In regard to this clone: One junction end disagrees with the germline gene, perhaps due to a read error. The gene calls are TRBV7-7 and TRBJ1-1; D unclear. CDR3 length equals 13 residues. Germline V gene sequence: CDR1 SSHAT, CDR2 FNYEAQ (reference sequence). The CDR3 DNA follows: TGTGCTAGCAGTTTAACAGAGAACACTGAAGCTTTCTTT. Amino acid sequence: CASSLTENTEAFF.

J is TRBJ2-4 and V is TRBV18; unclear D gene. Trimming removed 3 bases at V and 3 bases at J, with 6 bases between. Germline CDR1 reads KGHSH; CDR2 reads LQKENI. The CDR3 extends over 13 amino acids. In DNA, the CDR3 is TGTGCCAGCTCACCCCTAGACAAAAACATTCAGTACTTC. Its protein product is CASSPLDKNIQYF.

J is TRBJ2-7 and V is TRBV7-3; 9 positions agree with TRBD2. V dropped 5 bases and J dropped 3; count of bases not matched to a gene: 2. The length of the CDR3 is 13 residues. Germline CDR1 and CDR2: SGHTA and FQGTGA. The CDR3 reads CASSAAGGYEQYF. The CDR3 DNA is TGTGCCAGCAGCGCAGCGGGGGGCTACGAGCAGTACTTC.

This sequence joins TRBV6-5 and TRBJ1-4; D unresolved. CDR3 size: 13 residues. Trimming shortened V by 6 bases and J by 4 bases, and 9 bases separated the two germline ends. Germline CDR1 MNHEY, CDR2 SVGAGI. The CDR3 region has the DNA TGTGCCAGCAGGCGACGGAGTAATGAAAAACTGTTTTTT. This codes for CASRRRSNEKLFF.

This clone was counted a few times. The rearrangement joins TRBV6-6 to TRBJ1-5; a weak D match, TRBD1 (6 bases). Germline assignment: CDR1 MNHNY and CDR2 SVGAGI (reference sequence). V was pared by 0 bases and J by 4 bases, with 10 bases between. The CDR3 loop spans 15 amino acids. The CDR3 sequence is CASSYSGTPNQPQHF. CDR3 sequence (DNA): TGTGCCAGCAGTTACTCCGGGACACCAAATCAGCCCCAGCATTTT.

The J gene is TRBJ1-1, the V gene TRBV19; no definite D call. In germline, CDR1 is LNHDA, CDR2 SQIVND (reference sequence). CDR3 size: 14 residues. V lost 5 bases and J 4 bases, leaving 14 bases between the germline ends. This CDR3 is CASSSTWVGTEAFF. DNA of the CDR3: TGTGCCAGTAGTTCCACATGGGTTGGCACTGAAGCTTTCTTT.

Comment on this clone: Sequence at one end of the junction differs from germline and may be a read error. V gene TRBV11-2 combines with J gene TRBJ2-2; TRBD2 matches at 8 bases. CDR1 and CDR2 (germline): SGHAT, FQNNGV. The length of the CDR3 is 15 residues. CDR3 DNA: TGTGCCAGCAGGGTGACTAGCGATGAACACCGGGGAGCTGTTTTT. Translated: CASRVTSDEHRGAVF. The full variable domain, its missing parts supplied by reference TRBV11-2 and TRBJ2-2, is EAGVAQSPRYKIIEKRQSVAFWCNPISGHATLYWYQQILGQGPKLLIQFQNNGVVDDSQLPKDRFSAERLKGVDSTLKIQPAKLEDSAVYLCASRVTSDEHRGAVFGEGSRLTVL.

CDR3: CASSGTGQTVRQYF. CDR3 in DNA: TGTGCCAGCAGTGGGACAGGACAAACGGTGAGGCAGTACTTC. The chain carries TRBV2 and TRBJ2-7; 7 nucleotides align to TRBD1. The CDR3 sequence is 14 residues long. V gave up 4 bases and J gave up 9 bases; unmatched junction bases: 12. Germline V gene data show CDR1 as SNHLY and CDR2 as FYNNEI.

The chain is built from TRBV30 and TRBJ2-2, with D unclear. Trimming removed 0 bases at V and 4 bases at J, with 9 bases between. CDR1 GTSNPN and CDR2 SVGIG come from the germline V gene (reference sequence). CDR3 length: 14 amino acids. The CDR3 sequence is CAWSVFHSTGELFF. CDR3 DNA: TGTGCCTGGAGTGTATTTCACAGCACCGGGGAGCTGTTTTTT.

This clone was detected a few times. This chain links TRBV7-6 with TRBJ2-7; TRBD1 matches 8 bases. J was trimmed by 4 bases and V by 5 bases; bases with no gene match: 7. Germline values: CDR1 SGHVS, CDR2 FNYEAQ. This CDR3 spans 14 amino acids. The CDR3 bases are TGTGCCAGCAGCCCGACAGGGGCTGGGTACGAGCAGTACTTC. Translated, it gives CASSPTGAGYEQYF.